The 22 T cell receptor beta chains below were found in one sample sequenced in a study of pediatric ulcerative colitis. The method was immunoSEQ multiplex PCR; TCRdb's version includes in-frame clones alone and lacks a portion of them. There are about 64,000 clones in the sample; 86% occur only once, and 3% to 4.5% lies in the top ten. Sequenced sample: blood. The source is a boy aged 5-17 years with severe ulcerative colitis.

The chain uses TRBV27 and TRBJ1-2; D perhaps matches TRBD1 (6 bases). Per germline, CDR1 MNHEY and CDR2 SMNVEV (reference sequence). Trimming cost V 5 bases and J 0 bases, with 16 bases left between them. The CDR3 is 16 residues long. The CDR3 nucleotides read TGTGCCAGCAGTGCCCGTGGCAGGGGTGCTAACTATGGCTACACCTTC. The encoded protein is CASSARGRGANYGYTF.

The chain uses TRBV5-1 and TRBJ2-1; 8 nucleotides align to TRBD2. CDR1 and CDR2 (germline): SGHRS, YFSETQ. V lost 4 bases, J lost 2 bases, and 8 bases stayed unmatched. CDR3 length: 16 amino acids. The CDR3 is CASSPEGTSPYNEQFF. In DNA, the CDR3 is TGCGCCAGCAGCCCTGAAGGGACTAGTCCCTACAATGAGCAGTTCTTC.

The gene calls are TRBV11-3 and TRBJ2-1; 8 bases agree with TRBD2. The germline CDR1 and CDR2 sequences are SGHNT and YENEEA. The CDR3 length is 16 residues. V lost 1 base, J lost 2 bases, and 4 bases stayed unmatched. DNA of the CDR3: TGTGCCAGCAGCTTAGGAGTAGCGGGAACCTACAATGAGCAGTTCTTC. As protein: CASSLGVAGTYNEQFF.

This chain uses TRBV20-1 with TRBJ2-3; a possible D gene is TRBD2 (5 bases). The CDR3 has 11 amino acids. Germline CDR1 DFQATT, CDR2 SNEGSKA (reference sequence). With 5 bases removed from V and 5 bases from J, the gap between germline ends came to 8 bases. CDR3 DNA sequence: TGCAGTGCTGTTGGAGGAGATACGCAGTATTTT. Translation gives CSAVGGDTQYF.

This CDR3 reads CASSAGLHPESFF. CDR3 coding DNA: TGTGCCAGCAGTGCCGGGCTCCACCCCGAAAGTTTCTTT. This chain connects TRBV2 to TRBJ1-1; D call uncertain. Germline CDR1 is SNHLY and CDR2 is FYNNEI. CDR3 size: 13 residues. V lost 4 bases and J 13 bases, leaving 19 bases between the germline ends.

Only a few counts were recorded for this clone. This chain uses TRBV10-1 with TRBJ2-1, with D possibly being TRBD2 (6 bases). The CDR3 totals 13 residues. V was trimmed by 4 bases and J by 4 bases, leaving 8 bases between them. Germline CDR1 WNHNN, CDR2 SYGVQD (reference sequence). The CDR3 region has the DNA TGCGCCAGCAGTGCGGGAGAGTACAATGAGCAGTTCTTC. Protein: CASSAGEYNEQFF.

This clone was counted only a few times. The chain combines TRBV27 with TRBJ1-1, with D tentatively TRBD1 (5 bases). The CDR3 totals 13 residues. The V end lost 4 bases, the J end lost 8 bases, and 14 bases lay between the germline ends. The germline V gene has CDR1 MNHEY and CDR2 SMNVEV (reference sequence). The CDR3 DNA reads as TGTGCCAGCAGTTCGGGAGGGGCGAAGGAAGCTTTCTTT. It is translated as CASSSGGAKEAFF.

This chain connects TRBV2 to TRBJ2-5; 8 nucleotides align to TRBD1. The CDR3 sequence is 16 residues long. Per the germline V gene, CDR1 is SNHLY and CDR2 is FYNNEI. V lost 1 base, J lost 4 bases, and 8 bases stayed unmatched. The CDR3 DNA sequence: TGTGCCAGCAGTGAAGGGCAGGGGGCGATTATAGAGACCCAGTACTTC. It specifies CASSEGQGAIIETQYF. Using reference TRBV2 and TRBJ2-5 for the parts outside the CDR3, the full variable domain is EPEVTQTPSHQVTQMGQEVILRCVPISNHLYFYWYRQILGQKVEFLVSFYNNEISEKSEIFDDQFSVERPDGSNFTLKIRSTKLEDSAMYFCASSEGQGAIIETQYFGPGTRLLVL.

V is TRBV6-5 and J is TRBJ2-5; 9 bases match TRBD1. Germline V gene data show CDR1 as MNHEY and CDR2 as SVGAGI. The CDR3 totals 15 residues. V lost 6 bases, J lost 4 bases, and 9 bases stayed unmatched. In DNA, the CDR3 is TGTGCCAGCAGCATAGACAGGGGGGCAGGAGAGACCCAGTACTTC. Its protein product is CASSIDRGAGETQYF.

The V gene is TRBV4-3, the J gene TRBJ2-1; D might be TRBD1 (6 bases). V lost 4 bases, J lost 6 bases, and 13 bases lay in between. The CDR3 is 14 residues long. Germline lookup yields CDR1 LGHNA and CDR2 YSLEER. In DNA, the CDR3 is TGCGCCAGCAGCCTCAGCAGAGGGGGCAATGAGCAGTTCTTC. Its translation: CASSLSRGGNEQFF.

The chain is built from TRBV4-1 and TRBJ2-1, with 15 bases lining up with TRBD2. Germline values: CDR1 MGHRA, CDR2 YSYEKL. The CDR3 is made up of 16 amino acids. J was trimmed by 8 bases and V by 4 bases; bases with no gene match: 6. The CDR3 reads CASSRTSGRADDEQFF. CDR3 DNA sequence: TGCGCCAGCAGCCGGACTAGCGGGAGGGCCGATGATGAGCAGTTCTTC.

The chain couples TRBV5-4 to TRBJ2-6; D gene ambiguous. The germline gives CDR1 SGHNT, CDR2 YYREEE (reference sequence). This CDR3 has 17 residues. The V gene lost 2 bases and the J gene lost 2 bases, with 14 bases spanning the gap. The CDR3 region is CASSFRLLSPGANVLTF. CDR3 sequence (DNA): TGTGCCAGCAGCTTTAGACTTTTGAGCCCTGGGGCCAACGTCCTGACTTTC.

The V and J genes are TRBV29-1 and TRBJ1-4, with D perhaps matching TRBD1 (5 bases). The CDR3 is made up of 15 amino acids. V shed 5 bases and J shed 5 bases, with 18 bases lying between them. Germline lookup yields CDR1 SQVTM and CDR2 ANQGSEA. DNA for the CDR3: TGCAGCGTTCGATCGGGGCTTTCAGGGAATGAAAAACTGTTTTTT. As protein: CSVRSGLSGNEKLFF. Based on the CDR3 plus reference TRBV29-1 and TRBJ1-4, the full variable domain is SAVISQKPSRDICQRGTSLTIQCQVDSQVTMMFWYRQQPGQSLTLIATANQGSEATYESGFVIDKFPISRPNLTFSTLTVSNMSPEDSSIYLCSVRSGLSGNEKLFFGSGTQLSVL.

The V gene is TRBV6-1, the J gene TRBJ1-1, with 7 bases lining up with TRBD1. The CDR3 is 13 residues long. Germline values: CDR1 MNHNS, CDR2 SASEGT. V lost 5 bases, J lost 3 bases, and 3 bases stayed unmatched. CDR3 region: CASSWGQHTEAFF. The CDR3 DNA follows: TGTGCCAGCAGTTGGGGACAGCACACTGAAGCTTTCTTT.

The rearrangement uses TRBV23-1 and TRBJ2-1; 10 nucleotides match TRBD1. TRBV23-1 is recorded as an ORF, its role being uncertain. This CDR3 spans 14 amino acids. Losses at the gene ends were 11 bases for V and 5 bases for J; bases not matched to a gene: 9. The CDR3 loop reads CAGCWDRGNNEQFF. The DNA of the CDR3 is TGCGCCGGGTGTTGGGACAGGGGCAACAATGAGCAGTTCTTC.

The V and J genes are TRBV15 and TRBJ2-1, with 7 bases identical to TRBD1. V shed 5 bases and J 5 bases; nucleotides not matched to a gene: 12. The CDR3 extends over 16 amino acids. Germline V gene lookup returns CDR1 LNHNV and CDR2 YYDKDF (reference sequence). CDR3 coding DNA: TGTGCCACCAGCGTCCTACAGGGGAGTCCGGACAATGAGCAGTTCTTC. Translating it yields CATSVLQGSPDNEQFF. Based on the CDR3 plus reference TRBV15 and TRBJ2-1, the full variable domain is DAMVIQNPRYQVTQFGKPVTLSCSQTLNHNVMYWYQQKSSQAPKLLFHYYDKDFNNEADTPDNFQSRRPNTSFCFLDIRSPGLGDTAMYLCATSVLQGSPDNEQFFGPGTRLTVL.

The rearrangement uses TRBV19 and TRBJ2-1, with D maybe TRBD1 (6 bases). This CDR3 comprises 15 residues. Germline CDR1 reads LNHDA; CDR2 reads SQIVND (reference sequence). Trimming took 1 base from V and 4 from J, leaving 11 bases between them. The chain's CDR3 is CASSIASRGYNEQFF. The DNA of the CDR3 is TGTGCCAGTAGTATAGCGAGCAGGGGTTACAATGAGCAGTTCTTC.

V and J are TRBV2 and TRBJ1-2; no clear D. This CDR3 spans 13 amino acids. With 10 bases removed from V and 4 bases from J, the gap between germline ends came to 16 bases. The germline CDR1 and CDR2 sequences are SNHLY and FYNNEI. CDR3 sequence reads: CAMSEGRLYGYTF. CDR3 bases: TGTGCCATGTCAGAAGGGAGGCTCTATGGCTACACCTTC. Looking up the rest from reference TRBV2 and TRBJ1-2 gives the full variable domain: EPEVTQTPSHQVTQMGQEVILRCVPISNHLYFYWYRQILGQKVEFLVSFYNNEISEKSEIFDDQFSVERPDGSNFTLKIRSTKLEDSAMYFCAMSEGRLYGYTFGSGTRLTVV.

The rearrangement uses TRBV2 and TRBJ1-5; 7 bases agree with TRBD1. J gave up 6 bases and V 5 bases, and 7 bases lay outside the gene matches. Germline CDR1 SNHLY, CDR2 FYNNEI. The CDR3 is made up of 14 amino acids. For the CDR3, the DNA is TGTGCCAGCAGTTTACAGGGGAGTCCTCAGCCCCAGCATTTT. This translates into CASSLQGSPQPQHF.

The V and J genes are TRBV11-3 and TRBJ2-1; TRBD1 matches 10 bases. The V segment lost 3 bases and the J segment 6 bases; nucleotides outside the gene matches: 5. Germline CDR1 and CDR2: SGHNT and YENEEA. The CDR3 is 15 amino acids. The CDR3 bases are TGTGCCAGCAGCTTTCGGGACAGGGGAGGCAATGAGCAGTTCTTC. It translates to CASSFRDRGGNEQFF.

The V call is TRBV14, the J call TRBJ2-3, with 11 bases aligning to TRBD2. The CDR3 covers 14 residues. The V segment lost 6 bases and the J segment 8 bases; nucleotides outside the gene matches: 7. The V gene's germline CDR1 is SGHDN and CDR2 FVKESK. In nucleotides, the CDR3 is TGTGCCAGCAGACTTAGCGGGAGGGGCGGTACGCAGTATTTT. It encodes CASRLSGRGGTQYF.

The CDR3 reads CASSLPSESEQYF. DNA for the CDR3: TGTGCCAGCAGCCTCCCGTCGGAGAGCGAGCAGTACTTC. The gene calls are TRBV2 and TRBJ2-7, with D hard to call. CDR1 is SNHLY, CDR2 FYNNEI, per germline. There are 13 residues in the CDR3. Trimming pared 6 bases from V and 6 bases from J, leaving 15 bases between.